This is a list of T cell receptor beta chains from one sample in a study of cytomegalovirus exposure and HLA in healthy donors. Only in-frame clones appear in the TCRdb table, and some are missing; sequencing was by immunoSEQ multiplex PCR. Of a few hundred thousand clones listed, 70% to 80% are singletons. The sample consisted of PBMCs. The receptors come from a man in his forties in good health and CMV-seronegative. The CDR3 runs from the conserved cysteine through the conserved F or W. D genes are given only for firm matches. Size tells how often a clone was seen (once, few, many) or the class of an expanded clone, and some rows leave it out.

clone_size	d_call	j_call	v_call	cdr3_aa	cdr3_nt
NA	TRBD1	TRBJ1-2	TRBV20-1	CSATGAGGYTF	TGCAGCGCCACAGGGGCCGGTGGCTACACCTTC
NA	TRBD2	TRBJ2-3	TRBV18	CASSPGLAGVTDTQYF	TGTGCCAGCTCACCGGGACTAGCGGGAGTCACAGATACGCAGTATTTT
NA	TRBD2	TRBJ2-7	TRBV27	CASSLGTSGVEQYF	TGTGCCAGCAGTTTAGGGACTAGCGGGGTCGAGCAGTACTTC
NA	TRBD1	TRBJ2-1	TRBV5-4	CASSGTGAGNEQFF	TGTGCCAGCAGCGGCACAGGGGCTGGGAATGAGCAGTTCTTC
NA	TRBD1	TRBJ2-7	TRBV27	CASRGTVSTYEQYF	TGTGCCAGCAGGGGGACAGTGAGTACCTACGAGCAGTACTTC
NA	NA	TRBJ2-2	TRBV15	CATRGGALGMGTGELFF	TGTGCCACCAGGGGGGGGGCTCTGGGTATGGGCACCGGGGAGCTGTTTTTT
NA	NA	TRBJ2-5	TRBV29-1	CSVEASWETQYF	TGCAGCGTTGAGGCTAGCTGGGAGACCCAGTACTTC
NA	NA	TRBJ1-2	TRBV9	CASRPPGEVGTF	TGTGCCAGCAGACCCCCTGGGGAGGTTGGGACCTTC
NA	NA	TRBJ1-6	TRBV6-5	CASSRTEYNSPLHF	TGTGCCAGCAGTAGGACTGAGTATAATTCACCCCTCCACTTT
NA	TRBD1	TRBJ2-3	TRBV18	CASSPLQGNTDTQYF	TGTGCCAGCTCACCACTACAGGGGAACACAGATACGCAGTATTTT
NA	TRBD1	TRBJ2-1	TRBV29-1	CSVTGQGIYNEQFF	TGCAGCGTTACGGGACAGGGGATCTACAATGAGCAGTTCTTC
NA	NA	TRBJ1-1	TRBV7-2	CASTTGLGGTEAFF	TGTGCCAGCACCACCGGGCTCGGGGGCACTGAAGCTTTCTTT
once	NA	TRBJ1-5	TRBV4-3	CASSPNPGQPQHF	TGCGCCAGCAGCCCTAACCCAGGTCAGCCCCAGCATTTT
NA	NA	TRBJ1-2	TRBV28	CASSLPDRYGYTF	TGTGCCAGCAGTTTACCCGACAGGTATGGCTACACCTTC
NA	NA	TRBJ2-1	TRBV19	CASSIRGGHRMNEQFF	TGTGCCAGTAGTATCAGAGGAGGGCACCGAATGAATGAGCAGTTCTTC